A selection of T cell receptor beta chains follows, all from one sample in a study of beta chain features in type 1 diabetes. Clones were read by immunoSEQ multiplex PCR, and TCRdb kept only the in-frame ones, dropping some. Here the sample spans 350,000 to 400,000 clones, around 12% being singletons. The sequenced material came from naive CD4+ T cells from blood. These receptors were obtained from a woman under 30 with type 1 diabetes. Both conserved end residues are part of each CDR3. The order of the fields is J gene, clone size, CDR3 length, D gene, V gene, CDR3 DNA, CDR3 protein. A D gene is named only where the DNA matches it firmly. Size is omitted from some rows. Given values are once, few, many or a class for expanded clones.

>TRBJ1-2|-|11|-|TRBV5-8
TGTGCCAGCAGCTCCCAGGTCGGCTACACCTTC
CASSSQVGYTF
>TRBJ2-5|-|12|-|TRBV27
TGTGCCAGCAGTCTAAACCAAGAGACCCAGTACTTC
CASSLNQETQYF
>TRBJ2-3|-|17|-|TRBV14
TGTGCCAGCAGCCAGGGGGGACAGACCTTTAGCACAGATACGCAGTATTTT
CASSQGGQTFSTDTQYF
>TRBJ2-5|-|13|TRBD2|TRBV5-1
TGCGCCAGCAGCACGGGACTAAGAGAGACCCAGTACTTC
CASSTGLRETQYF
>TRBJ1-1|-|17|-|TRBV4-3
TGCGCCAGCAGCCCCAAGGGTTGGACGGACAGTACCACTGAAGCTTTCTTT
CASSPKGWTDSTTEAFF
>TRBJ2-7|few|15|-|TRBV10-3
TGTGCCATCAGACCCGGGAGACAAGGCTCCTACGAGCAGTACTTC
CAIRPGRQGSYEQYF
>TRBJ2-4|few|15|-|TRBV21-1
TGTGCCAGCAACCCAGGGGGCGCGTCCAAAAACATTCAGTACTTC
CASNPGGASKNIQYF
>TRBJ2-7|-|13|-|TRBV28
TGTGCCAGCAGTTTTAGTTCGCGGTACGAGCAGTACTTC
CASSFSSRYEQYF
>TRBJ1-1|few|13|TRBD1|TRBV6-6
TGTGCCGGTAGACAGGGAGAAGGCACTGAAGCTTTCTTT
CAGRQGEGTEAFF
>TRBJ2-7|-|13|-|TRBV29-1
TGCAGCGTTGGGAGAGGGAGTGGGTACGAGCAGTACTTC
CSVGRGSGYEQYF
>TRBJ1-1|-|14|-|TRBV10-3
TGTGCCATCACTACCTCGACAGGGAACACTGAAGCTTTCTTT
CAITTSTGNTEAFF
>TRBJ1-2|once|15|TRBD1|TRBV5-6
TGTGCCAGCAGCCCAACCCGACAGGGGGGCTATGGCTACACCTTC
CASSPTRQGGYGYTF
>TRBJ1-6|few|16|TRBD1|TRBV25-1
TGTGCCAGCAGTGCCTCGACAGGGATCCATAATTCACCCCTCCACTTT
CASSASTGIHNSPLHF
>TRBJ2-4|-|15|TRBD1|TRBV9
TGTGCCAGCAGCCCTGGGGACAGGGGTATTGACATTCAGTACTTC
CASSPGDRGIDIQYF
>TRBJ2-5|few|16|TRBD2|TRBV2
TGTGCCAGCAGCCCGTACGGACTAGGACCTGCGGAGACCCAGTACTTC
CASSPYGLGPAETQYF
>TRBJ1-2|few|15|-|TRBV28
TGTGCCAGCAGTTTACCCCAGGGGAAGGGCTATGGCTACACCTTC
CASSLPQGKGYGYTF
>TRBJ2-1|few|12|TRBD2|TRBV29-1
TGCAGCGTAGGCCATGCGGGAGGCCAGCAGTTCTTC
CSVGHAGGQQFF
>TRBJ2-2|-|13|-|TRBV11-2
TGTGCCAGCAGCTCCCCTAGTTCTGGGGAGCTGTTTTTT
CASSSPSSGELFF
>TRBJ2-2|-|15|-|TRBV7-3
TGTGCCAGCAGCCCTCGCGGCGGGAACGCCGGGGAGCTGTTTTTT
CASSPRGGNAGELFF
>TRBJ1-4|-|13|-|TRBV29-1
TGCAGCTTTTCACAGGGAAGTTCTGAAAAACTGTTTTTT
CSFSQGSSEKLFF